This TCR beta chain is drawn from a study of CD8+ T cells in alopecia areata listed by TCRdb under 2018. About the investigation overall: The treated patients took part in an open-label pilot trial in which moderate-to-severe alopecia areata was treated with oral tofacitinib at 5 to 10 mg twice daily. Patients stayed on tofacitinib for 6 to 18 months and then had 6 months of follow-up off drug so that delayed response and recurrence could be assessed. For the treated patients, the SALT score, which quantifies what percentage of scalp surface area is affected, served as the measure of disease severity. To study T cell clonal expansion in alopecia areata, the researchers applied high-throughput TCRbeta sequencing to both the C3H/HeJ mouse model and human patients. On the human side, TCRbeta sequencing was run on scalp tissue and on sorted CD4+ and CD8+ peripheral blood T cells from healthy controls and from alopecia areata patients with either patchy or totalis/universalis disease. Tofacitinib-treated patients had biopsies at baseline and at 4 and 24 weeks of treatment, with a later scalp biopsy in several patients. Scalp clonality was compared among normal scalp (n=4), patchy alopecia areata scalp (n=8), and alopecia totalis/universalis scalp (n=8). RNA was extracted with the PAXgene miRNA kit for fixed scalp, the miRNeasy kit for PBMCs, and the RNeasy kit for mouse skin. Amplification of TCRbeta CDR3 regions was done by immunoSEQ multiplex PCR using 35 Vbeta forward primers and 13 Jbeta reverse primers. Beyond this particular receptor, the publication reports: Tofacitinib significantly decreased scalp clonality and the number of expanded CD8+ clones among the top 100 scalp clones. Shared TCR sequences between patients were less evident than in mice, which may be partly attributable to HLA diversity in the patient population. Because the treated cohort was small and had only one nonresponder, larger studies are needed to examine links between baseline CD8+ expansion and response. Resident alphabeta T cells in normal human skin are also sequenced, complicating scalp TCR repertoire analysis, unlike mouse skin dominated by gammadelta T cells. Many expanded lesional clones were found to persist in scalp and blood during tofacitinib treatment, and relapse after treatment cessation may be partly explained by this persistence. Compared with normal scalp, lesional scalp, particularly in alopecia totalis/universalis, had higher clonality and more expanded CD8+ clones, which suggests antigenic drive.

Libraries were built with the immunoSEQ multiplex PCR assay. RNA was extracted from all samples and reverse transcribed into cDNA as template for TCR sequencing. First-strand cDNA was synthesized using SuperScript III with a 2:1 mix of oligo-dT and random hexamers. A synthetic immune receptor repertoire was used to measure amplification bias, and any remaining bias was corrected computationally. In the authors' own workflow: After raw reads were preprocessed to remove errors, the CDR3 was defined following IMGT conventions as running from the conserved cysteine to phenylalanine. Clonality was computed by normalizing Shannon entropy by log2 of the number of productive unique TCRs and subtracting the result from 1. CD4 or CD8 identity of scalp clones was inferred by cross-referencing scalp TCRbeta sequences with sorted blood CD4 and CD8 repertoires. TCRdb holds this immuneACCESS table with in-frame rearrangements only. Some clones are missing; in checked studies, unresolved V genes explain under half, and the rest has no known cause. The V and J calls and clone size come from that table; D and trimming were worked out from the DNA. For this sample the table gives some 95,000 clones, of which roughly 47% were detected only once. The biggest ten clones account for less than 20% of the sample.

This clone was observed a handful of times. Which antigen it targets is not known. Per-nucleotide qualities are absent, and no much larger clonotype sits a single base away. Taken with the paper, the label for time point translates to: around 24 weeks on oral tofacitinib. This specimen's treatment or condition label, interpreted: oral pan-JAK inhibitor, 5-10 mg twice daily. Lesional scalp punch biopsies and peripheral blood were obtained from alopecia areata patients. PBMCs were separated by density centrifugation and stained for CD3, CD4 and CD8, after which CD4+ and CD8+ T cells were sorted on a FACSAria. The TCR sequence derives from a human donor with alopecia areata. This material consisted of CD8+ T cells sorted from blood, taken at week 24, from a patient treated with tofacitinib.

The CDR3 is CASSSDQRHTGELFF. The sequenced DNA is TGCGCCAGCAGCTCCGACCAGCGGCACACCGGGGAGCTGTTTTTT. The chain couples TRBV4-3 to TRBJ2-2; a tentative D match to TRBD2 spans 5 bases. V and J lose 5 bases and 3 bases, and a span of 13 bases separates them. The CDR3 numbers 15 residues from cysteine through phenylalanine. Only the CDR3 portion is preserved as DNA: 45 bases, with reading frame beginning at the first base. The germline V gene specifies LGHNA as CDR1 and YSLEER as CDR2.